Following are 2 T cell receptor beta chains from one sample sequenced in a study of blood T cell repertoires in COVID-19. TCRdb's copy holds only in-frame clones and misses some; the assay was immunoSEQ multiplex PCR. The sample includes roughly 67,000 clones, approximately 80% of them seen just once. Source material: peripheral blood. These receptors all stem from a woman aged 55-69 years with acute or convalescent COVID-19.

V and J are TRBV4-2 and TRBJ1-4; D uncertain. The germline V and J ends were trimmed by 1 base and 7 bases, with 10 bases remaining between them. The CDR3 length is 14 residues. Germline V gene data show CDR1 as LGHNA and CDR2 as YNFKEQ. The DNA of the CDR3 is TGTGCCAGCAGCCAAGGGGGAGGAGGTGAAAAACTGTTTTTT. Translation gives CASSQGGGGEKLFF.

V and J are TRBV19 and TRBJ2-5, with D possibly matching TRBD2 (6 bases). Germline V gene data show CDR1 as LNHDA and CDR2 as SQIVND (reference sequence). There are 14 residues in the CDR3. V lost 4 bases and J lost 4, with 13 bases in between. Here the CDR3 DNA reads TGTGCCAGTAGTACTAGCGTCGGGCCAGAGACCCAGTACTTC. This translates into CASSTSVGPETQYF.